The sequence of this TCR beta chain was determined in a study of blood T cell repertoires in COVID-19. At the level of the study: The United States, Italy and Spain provided the acute and convalescent COVID-19 samples. PBMCs, B-cell-depleted T cells, or T cells were the source of the cDNA or gDNA that made up the material.

In the authors' methods: Reference gene primer amplification yielded estimated nucleated cell counts. Libraries were prepared by immunoSEQ multiplex PCR; TCRdb keeps only in-frame clonotypes and omits some of them. D and trimming come from the DNA, and the V and J calls and clone size come from that table. This table holds fewer than 110,000 clones, approximately 88% found once. The CDR3 is 16 amino acids. Germline assignment: CDR1 LNHDA and CDR2 SQIVND (reference sequence). V was pared by 4 bases and J by 1 base, with 7 bases of the junction left unmatched. This receptor was identified in a human donor in a cohort sampled during active COVID-19. The chain recombines TRBV19 with TRBJ2-3; 8 nucleotides align to TRBD1. The specimen sequenced was peripheral blood. The chain's CDR3 is CASSTRTGRGTDTQYF. The CDR3 bases are TGTGCCAGTAGTACAAGGACAGGGAGAGGCACAGATACGCAGTATTTT.